Included here is one T cell receptor beta chain sequence, with context. This record belongs to a study of blood T cell repertoires in COVID-19. At the level of the study: Acute-phase and convalescent COVID-19 samples originated in the United States, Italy and Spain. From T cells, B-cell-depleted T cells, or PBMCs came the material, which was cDNA or gDNA.

Method: immunoSEQ multiplex PCR; TCRdb's copy keeps in-frame clones and lacks some. The sample includes some 170,000 clones, approximately 85% seen only once; the top ten take approximately 6.2%. The V and J ends lost 7 bases and 3 bases, in that order; junction bases with no gene match: 13. Per the germline V gene, CDR1 is SQVTM and CDR2 is ANQGSEA. The CDR3 spans 15 residues. Participant age was about 18 to 89 years, and participants resided in about two dozen US areas. Cohorts were assigned according to the clinical history that participants reported. The chain uses TRBV29-1 and TRBJ1-1; 8 bases map to TRBD1. The TCR originated in a middle-aged man who had recovered from COVID-19. Source material: PBMCs or T cells enriched from blood (not recorded which). CDR3 coding DNA: TGCAGCGGCACCCCGTCAGGGGGCGCGGACACTGAAGCTTTCTTT. It yields the protein CSGTPSGGADTEAFF.